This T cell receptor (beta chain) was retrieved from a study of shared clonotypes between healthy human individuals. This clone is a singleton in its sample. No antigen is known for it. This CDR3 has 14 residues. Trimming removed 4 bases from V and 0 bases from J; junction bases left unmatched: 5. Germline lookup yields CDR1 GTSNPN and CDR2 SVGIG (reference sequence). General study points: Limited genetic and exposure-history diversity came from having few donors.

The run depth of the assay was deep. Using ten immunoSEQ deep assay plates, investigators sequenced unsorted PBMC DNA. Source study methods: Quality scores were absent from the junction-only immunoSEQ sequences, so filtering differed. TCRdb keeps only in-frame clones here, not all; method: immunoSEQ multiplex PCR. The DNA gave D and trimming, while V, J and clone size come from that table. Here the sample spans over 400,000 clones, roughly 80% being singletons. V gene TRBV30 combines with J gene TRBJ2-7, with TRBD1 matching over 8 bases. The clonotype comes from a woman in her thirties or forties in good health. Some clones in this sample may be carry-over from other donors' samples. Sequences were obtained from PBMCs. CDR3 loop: CAWTGGYGSYEQYF. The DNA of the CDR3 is TGTGCCTGGACAGGGGGCTACGGCTCCTACGAGCAGTACTTC.